The 5 T cell receptor beta chains listed next were all sequenced from one sample in a study of T cell repertoires in cytomegalovirus infection. TCRdb reprocessed the reads via MiXCR and lists one record per CDR3 protein. The data contain 200,000 to 300,000 distinct CDR3 sequences, roughly 9.1% of them singletons. Source material: PBMCs. Receptors originate from a human donor in good health (CMV status not recorded). Some clones in this sample may be carry-over from other donors' samples.

This chain links TRBV29-1 with TRBJ1-2, with 8 bases identical to TRBD1. Germline V lookup: CDR1 SQVTM, CDR2 ANQGSEA. CDR3 length: 14 amino acids. Unmatched junction bases numbered 8, after V lost 2 bases and J lost 6 bases. The CDR3 is CSVESSRTGNGYTF. The CDR3, as DNA: TGCAGCGTTGAAAGTTCGAGGACAGGGAATGGCTACACCTTC.

This clonotype has at least ten counts. The chain has TRBV14 and TRBJ2-7; D not certain. CDR1 is SGHDN and CDR2 is FVKESK in the germline V gene. The CDR3 sequence is 13 residues long. Trimming cost V 6 bases and J 6 bases, with 15 bases left between them. The CDR3 DNA follows: TGTGCCAGCAGGAGTGGATTTGGGGTCGAGCAGTACTTC. It is translated as CASRSGFGVEQYF.

Ten or more counts support this clonotype. J is TRBJ2-1 and V is TRBV7-2; 13 nucleotides line up with TRBD2. V trimming: 5 bases; J trimming: 10 bases; junction bases outside the gene matches: 11. CDR1 is SGHTA, CDR2 FQGNSA, per germline. The CDR3 has 16 residues. The CDR3 loop is CASSVRLAGGGMEQFF. The CDR3, as DNA: TGTGCCAGCAGCGTCCGACTAGCGGGGGGCGGGATGGAGCAGTTCTTC.

The chain links TRBV15 to TRBJ2-7; 8 bases line up with TRBD1. The V and J ends lost 4 bases and 6 bases, in that order; junction bases with no gene match: 5. CDR1 is LNHNV and CDR2 is YYDKDF in the germline V gene (reference sequence). The CDR3 has 13 residues. Here the CDR3 DNA reads TGTGCCACCAGCACCGGACAGGGATTCGAGCAGTACTTC. Encoded protein: CATSTGQGFEQYF.

In its sample, this clonotype was seen many times. The chain couples TRBV7-3 to TRBJ2-1; 16 bases fit TRBD2. V was pared by 3 bases and J by 7 bases, with 6 bases of the junction left unmatched. The CDR3 has 17 residues. Germline assignment: CDR1 SGHTA and CDR2 FQGTGA. CDR3: CASSFSGLAGGINEQFF. Here the CDR3 DNA reads TGTGCCAGCAGCTTCTCGGGACTAGCGGGGGGGATAAATGAGCAGTTCTTC.